The T cell receptor (beta chain) described here comes from a study of blood T cell repertoires in COVID-19. Study-wide background: Nucleic acid was either cDNA or gDNA, and it came from T cells, B-cell-depleted T cells, or PBMCs.

Patients in Seattle were enrolled during active infection, then followed longitudinally. V lost 0 bases and J lost 6, with 9 bases in between. From germline, CDR1 is SGHDT and CDR2 YYEEEE. The CDR3 contains 14 residues. Per the study methods: Nucleated cell counts were estimated from reference gene primer amplification. Clones were sequenced by immunoSEQ multiplex PCR, and TCRdb holds only the in-frame ones, with some missing. V and J calls and clone size are those listed in that table; D and trimming were worked out from the DNA. The table lists approximately 93,000 clones, around 67% of them singletons.

The material sequenced was peripheral blood. The clonotype originates from a man between 65 and 85 years old with COVID-19, enrolled during active disease. This chain uses TRBV5-6 with TRBJ1-4, with TRBD1 as a possible D gene (6 bases). The CDR3 here is CASSLVQGDEKLFF. The CDR3 DNA reads TGTGCCAGCAGCTTGGTACAGGGTGATGAAAAACTGTTTTTT.